These 11 T cell receptor beta chains originate from one sample sequenced in a study of CD8 T cells in Susac syndrome. An amount of RNA that ranged from about 0.45 to 1 ug was reverse transcribed with random hexamers. TCRdb redid the calling of the immunoSEQ multiplex PCR reads with MiXCR, one entry per CDR3 protein. The sample lists tens of thousands of distinct CDR3 sequences, about 95% occurring once. The sequencing input was CD8+ T cells from PBMCs. Every receptor here comes from a human donor with Susac syndrome.

V and J are TRBV12-3 or TRBV12-4 and TRBJ1-5; D is possibly TRBD1 (6 bases). The CDR3 is 19 amino acids. With 3 bases removed from V and 6 bases from J, the gap between germline ends came to 27 bases. The CDR3 sequence: CASSLGGEWGPRKAQPQHF. The CDR3 DNA sequence: TGTGCCAGCAGTTTGGGGGGCGAATGGGGCCCCAGGAAAGCTCAGCCCCAGCATTTT.

The chain carries TRBV12-3 or TRBV12-4 and TRBJ1-3; the match to TRBD1 covers 7 bases. The ends lost 5 bases at V and 0 bases at J; junction bases unmatched: 4. The CDR3 totals 15 residues. CDR3 region: CASSQQGFSGNTIYF. CDR3 DNA: TGTGCCAGCAGTCAACAGGGGTTCTCTGGAAACACCATATATTTT.

The chain joins TRBV2 to TRBJ2-5; D unclear. Germline CDR1 reads SNHLY; CDR2 reads FYNNEI. With 1 base removed from V and 5 bases from J, the gap between germline ends came to 11 bases. The CDR3 contains 14 residues. CDR3 DNA: TGTGCCAGCAGTGAAGGAAACAAGGCCGAGACCCAGTACTTC. Translated, it gives CASSEGNKAETQYF.

This clonotype has a single count. The chain couples TRBV2 to TRBJ2-5; D is tentatively TRBD1 or TRBD2 (5 bases each). CDR3 length: 14 amino acids. Germline lookup yields CDR1 SNHLY and CDR2 FYNNEI. Trimming shortened V by 4 bases and J by 4 bases, and 13 bases separated the two germline ends. As DNA, the CDR3 is TGTGCCAGCAGTGGTAGCAGGGCGGGAGAGACCCAGTACTTC. Encoded protein: CASSGSRAGETQYF.

The gene calls are TRBV10-3 and TRBJ1-5; TRBD1 agrees at 12 bases. Germline CDR1 ENHRY, CDR2 SYGVKD. V lost 4 bases, J lost 1 base, and 8 bases stayed unmatched. This CDR3 is 18 amino acids long. The CDR3 protein is CAISGVPGQGASNQPQHF. The DNA of the CDR3 is TGTGCCATCAGTGGGGTCCCGGGACAGGGGGCGAGCAATCAGCCCCAGCATTTT.

The V gene is TRBV12-3 or TRBV12-4, the J gene TRBJ2-7; tentative D call: TRBD2 (5 bases). V lost 5 bases and J 2 bases, leaving 13 bases between the germline ends. The CDR3 loop spans 14 amino acids. The CDR3, as DNA: TGTGCCAGCAGTCAACCCGGGATAACCTACGAGCAGTACTTC. Translating it yields CASSQPGITYEQYF.

The gene calls are TRBV20-1 and TRBJ1-1, with D perhaps matching TRBD1 (6 bases). This CDR3 contains 13 residues. V shed 6 bases and J shed 0 bases, with 11 bases lying between them. Germline assignment: CDR1 DFQATT and CDR2 SNEGSKA (reference sequence). CDR3 sequence (DNA): TGCAGTGCGCGGACAGTCATGAACACTGAAGCTTTCTTT. It translates to CSARTVMNTEAFF.

V and J are TRBV28 and TRBJ2-5; D assignment may be TRBD1 or TRBD2 (6 bases each). Trimming took 7 bases from V and 1 from J, leaving 13 bases between them. The CDR3 has 14 amino acids. CDR1 is MDHEN, CDR2 SYDVKM, per germline. This CDR3 reads CASTLGGGQETQYF. The CDR3 nucleotides read TGTGCCAGCACCCTCGGAGGGGGCCAAGAGACCCAGTACTTC. Looking up the rest from reference TRBV28 and TRBJ2-5 gives the full variable domain: DVKVTQSSRYLVKRTGEKVFLECVQDMDHENMFWYRQDPGLGLRLIYFSYDVKMKEKGDIPEGYSVSREKKERFSLILESASTNQTSMYLCASTLGGGQETQYFGPGTRLLVL.

The chain has TRBV27 and TRBJ2-2; D may be TRBD1 (5 bases). The V and J ends lost 1 base and 4 bases respectively, with 13 bases between them. From germline, CDR1 is MNHEY and CDR2 SMNVEV (reference sequence). The CDR3 length is 16 residues. The CDR3 nucleotides are TGTGCCAGCAGTTTATTGAGCAGGGCTTCCACCGGGGAGCTGTTTTTT. It translates to CASSLLSRASTGELFF.

J is TRBJ2-2 and V is TRBV5-4, with D hard to call. CDR1 SGHNT and CDR2 YYREEE come from the germline V gene (reference sequence). CDR3 length equals 16 residues. With 0 bases removed from V and 2 bases from J, the gap between germline ends came to 11 bases. CDR3 protein: CASSLVGRRNTGELFF. The CDR3 bases are TGTGCCAGCAGCTTGGTCGGTCGTAGAAACACCGGGGAGCTGTTTTTT.

Notes on this clonotype: The junction differs from germline at one of its ends, possibly a read error. The chain combines TRBV7-7 with TRBJ2-2; D uncertain. From germline, CDR1 is SSHAT and CDR2 FNYEAQ (reference sequence). CDR3 length: 12 amino acids. As DNA, the CDR3 is TGTGCTAGCAGCCTAGATCGCGGGGAGCTGTTTTTT. Translation gives CASSLDRGELFF.